This T cell receptor (beta chain) is from a study of T-cell memory formation after mild COVID-19. Looked up from germline, CDR1 is SEHNR and CDR2 is FQNEAQ (reference sequence). This CDR3 contains 15 residues. Trimming removed 0 bases at V and 4 bases at J, with 12 bases between. Study-wide points: While clones contracting from day 15 to 85 were balanced between CD4 and CD8, later expanders leaned CD4+.

MiXCR, run by TCRdb on the 5' RACE reads, gives a single entry per CDR3 protein. Of approximately 500,000 distinct CDR3 sequences listed, approximately 23% are singletons. There are a few counts of this clonotype. What it binds is not known. The sequencing input was PBMCs or a T cell subset sorted from them (not recorded which). The TCR was taken from an adult woman who had mild COVID-19 (a few samples of this study predate the infection). Cell type and time point are not known. The genes are TRBV7-9 and TRBJ1-1; D perhaps matches TRBD1 (6 bases). The CDR3 DNA sequence: TGTGCCAGCAGCTTAGCCGGGCCCAGGGGCACTGAAGCTTTCTTT. It translates to CASSLAGPRGTEAFF.